This T cell receptor (beta chain) was sequenced for a study of cytomegalovirus exposure and HLA in healthy donors. Produced via immunoSEQ multiplex PCR; TCRdb's table is partial and in-frame only. The table lists 130,000 to 150,000 clones, 85% to 90% of them singletons, with roughly 7.7% in the top ten. Germline CDR1 reads SGHRS; CDR2 reads YFSETQ. CDR3 size: 15 residues. With 0 bases clipped from V and 5 bases from J, the junction kept 7 bases outside the gene matches. Findings of the study overall: Cytomegalovirus status was reportedly diagnosed by the classifier with high specificity and sensitivity.

In regard to this clone: Its antigen is unidentified.

While the first cohort had 500 to 700 subjects, the donors belonged to the separate validation cohort of 100 to 150 subjects. The chain is built from TRBV5-1 and TRBJ2-5; 7 nucleotides match TRBD2. This sequence was found in a woman aged 18-35 years in good health and CMV-seropositive. Sequencing used PBMCs. The CDR3 reads CASSLVGGKVETQYF. The CDR3 DNA is TGCGCCAGCAGCTTGGTGGGGGGGAAAGTGGAGACCCAGTACTTC.